This T cell receptor beta chain was observed in a study of blood T cell repertoires in COVID-19. Looking at the study overall: PBMCs, B-cell-depleted T cells, or T cells were the source of the cDNA or gDNA that made up the material.

J was trimmed by 5 bases and V by 3 bases; bases with no gene match: 9. CDR1 and CDR2 from the germline V gene are MNHEY and SMNVEV (reference sequence). The CDR3 is made up of 15 amino acids. Here immunoSEQ multiplex PCR was the method, and the copy in TCRdb shows in-frame clones only, minus some. Counted here are 190,000 or so clones, approximately 86% occurring once; the ten biggest clones make up roughly 4.5%. The receptor was isolated from a woman in her thirties who had been exposed to COVID-19. Sequencing was carried out using PBMCs or T cells enriched from blood (not recorded which). The J gene is TRBJ1-2, the V gene TRBV27; 7 nucleotides line up with TRBD1. CDR3 protein: CASSFVRDREYGYTF. CDR3 bases: TGTGCCAGCAGTTTTGTTCGGGACAGAGAGTATGGCTACACCTTC.